What follows are 9 T cell receptor beta chains derived from one specimen sequenced in a study of blood T cell repertoires in COVID-19. Generated by immunoSEQ multiplex PCR, the TCRdb table keeps only in-frame clones and is missing some. This table holds about 210,000 clones, roughly 88% found once. Sequencing was carried out using peripheral blood. These receptor sequences come from a young man with active or convalescent COVID-19.

This rearrangement joins TRBV15 to TRBJ1-1; D is perhaps TRBD1 (5 bases). This CDR3 region has 14 residues. In germline, CDR1 is LNHNV, CDR2 YYDKDF (reference sequence). The V end lost 6 bases, the J end lost 0 bases, and 11 bases lay between the germline ends. The CDR3 coding sequence is TGTGCCACCAGAGCGGGGCAGTTGAACACTGAAGCTTTCTTT. As protein: CATRAGQLNTEAFF. The variable domain in full, completed from reference TRBV15 and TRBJ1-1, reads DAMVIQNPRYQVTQFGKPVTLSCSQTLNHNVMYWYQQKSSQAPKLLFHYYDKDFNNEADTPDNFQSRRPNTSFCFLDIRSPGLGDTAMYLCATRAGQLNTEAFFGQGTRLTVV.

The chain is built from TRBV28 and TRBJ2-4; 10 nucleotides line up with TRBD1. This CDR3 region has 12 residues. V shed 5 bases and J 13 bases; nucleotides not matched to a gene: 5. Germline CDR1 and CDR2: MDHEN and SYDVKM. CDR3 sequence (DNA): TGTGCCAGCAGTGACAGGGGGCAGGTCCAGTACTTC. This sequence encodes CASSDRGQVQYF.

The rearrangement uses TRBV27 and TRBJ2-7; 10 bases line up with TRBD2. Germline values: CDR1 MNHEY, CDR2 SMNVEV (reference sequence). This CDR3 region has 17 residues. V lost 3 bases to trimming and J lost 0 bases; unmatched junction nucleotides: 8. The CDR3 bases are TGTGCCAGCAGTTTTGTGTCTAGCGGGAGTAGCTCCTACGAGCAGTACTTC. It is translated as CASSFVSSGSSSYEQYF.

The V call is TRBV12-5, the J call TRBJ2-1; tentatively, D is TRBD2 (6 bases). The CDR3 length is 17 residues. V lost 2 bases and J lost 9, with 23 bases in between. CDR1 LGHNT and CDR2 FRNRAP come from the germline V gene. CDR3 protein: CASGLPIPGGGGSEQFF. CDR3 bases: TGTGCTAGTGGTTTGCCGATCCCCGGGGGTGGGGGAAGTGAGCAGTTCTTC.

The CDR3 bases are TGTGCCAGCAGCGTCCTAGGACTAGCCTACAATGAGCAGTTCTTC. Amino acids: CASSVLGLAYNEQFF. The chain employs TRBV3-1 (or the pseudogene TRBV3-2) and TRBJ2-1; TRBD2 matches 7 bases. The CDR3 runs to 15 residues. Germline CDR1 LGHDT, CDR2 YNNKEL (reference sequence). After removal of 5 bases from V and 2 bases from J, the junction contained 6 bases not matched to a gene.

The chain links TRBV2 to TRBJ2-7, with D unclear. The CDR3 length is 15 residues. Trimming removed 0 bases at V and 3 bases at J, with 12 bases between. Germline CDR1 reads SNHLY; CDR2 reads FYNNEI. Here the CDR3 DNA reads TGTGCCAGCAGTGAAGCCCTATTTAGTGGCTACGAGCAGTACTTC. Amino acids: CASSEALFSGYEQYF.

The chain links TRBV7-9 to TRBJ2-5; D not certain. This CDR3 spans 11 amino acids. The germline V gene encodes CDR1 SEHNR and CDR2 FQNEAQ (reference sequence). V gave up 7 bases and J gave up 7 bases, with 10 bases separating them. CDR3 region: CASTPRGTQYF. The CDR3 DNA sequence: TGTGCCAGCACCCCGCGCGGGACCCAGTACTTC.

The J gene is TRBJ2-5, the V gene TRBV6-5; TRBD2 aligns across 11 bases. V gave up 8 bases and J gave up 5 bases; unmatched junction bases: 10. The CDR3 consists of 15 residues. Per the germline V gene, CDR1 is MNHEY and CDR2 is SVGAGI. DNA for the CDR3: TGTGCCAGCGTTAGGGGGACTAGCGGAACCGAGACCCAGTACTTC. This sequence encodes CASVRGTSGTETQYF.

V and J are TRBV28 and TRBJ2-6, with D uncertain. The CDR3 length is 12 residues. Trimming shortened V by 10 bases and J by 0 bases, and 4 bases separated the two germline ends. Germline CDR1 is MDHEN and CDR2 is SYDVKM. CDR3: CATSSGANVLTF. The CDR3 DNA is TGTGCCACCTCCTCTGGGGCCAACGTCCTGACTTTC.